The T cell receptor beta chain under discussion was sequenced for a study of cytotoxic CD8 clonotypes in ibrutinib-treated CLL. Study outcomes and limitations: On treatment, the uncommon public clonotypes contracted or remained stable.

Here immunoSEQ multiplex PCR was the method, and the copy in TCRdb shows in-frame clones only, minus some. Altogether some 92,000 clones are present, approximately 71% being singletons, with the ten largest covering under 30%. This clone was seen just once. Antigen unknown. This CDR3 has 14 amino acids. Deletions cut 4 bases from V and 4 bases from J, with 14 bases between. Looked up from germline, CDR1 is SGHDT and CDR2 is YYEEEE. This receptor was taken from a human donor with chronic lymphocytic leukemia. The chain uses TRBV5-6 and TRBJ1-2; weak D call: TRBD1 (5 bases). Sequenced here: PBMCs, sampled after 24 months of ibrutinib treatment. CDR3 residues: CASSQDTGRYGYTF. In DNA, the CDR3 is TGTGCCAGCAGCCAGGACACGGGGCGCTATGGCTACACCTTC.